These 8 T cell receptor beta chains were sequenced from one sample in a study of blood T cells in healthy people across ages. The authors ran a second PCR of about 7 to 11 cycles using a sample-barcoded 5' primer and a J-beta primer mix. One entry per CDR3 protein results from TCRdb running MiXCR on the 5' RACE reads. This sample carries some 1.5 million distinct CDR3 sequences, approximately 43% of them seen once, and the ten largest clones take over 3.5%. The sample was blood. The receptors stem from a woman younger than 30 in good health.

The chain is built from TRBV18 and TRBJ2-3; 8 bases align to TRBD2. Germline V gene sequence: CDR1 KGHSH, CDR2 LQKENI. CDR3 length: 15 residues. V shed 2 bases, J shed 6 bases, and the junction held 7 bases outside the gene matches. CDR3 DNA sequence: TGTGCCAGCTCACCATGGAGCGGGAGTAGGGATACGCAGTATTTT. It codes for CASSPWSGSRDTQYF.

The rearrangement links TRBV29-1 to TRBJ2-3; D is unresolved. The CDR3 is made up of 13 amino acids. V lost 4 bases, J lost 2 bases, and 10 bases lay in between. In germline, CDR1 is SQVTM, CDR2 ANQGSEA. The DNA for the CDR3 is TGCAGCGTTGGTAGACAACACACAGATACGCAGTATTTT. Residues: CSVGRQHTDTQYF.

The J gene is TRBJ2-1, the V gene TRBV20-1; TRBD2 aligns across 12 bases. Germline trimming cut 0 bases from V and 9 bases from J; bases unmatched to any gene: 6. CDR3 length equals 15 residues. Germline-derived CDR1 and CDR2 are DFQATT and SNEGSKA (reference sequence). This CDR3 is CSARETSGGTPEQFF. The CDR3 nucleotides read TGCAGTGCTAGAGAAACTAGCGGGGGGACCCCTGAGCAGTTCTTC.

The chain uses TRBV7-8 and TRBJ2-3; TRBD1 aligns across 12 bases. Per the germline V gene, CDR1 is SGHVS and CDR2 is FQNEAQ. This CDR3 spans 17 amino acids. J gave up 3 bases and V 2 bases, and 6 bases lay outside the gene matches. The DNA for the CDR3 is TGTGCCAGCAGCTTAAGCCTGGGACAGGGGGCTACAGATACGCAGTATTTT. Amino acids: CASSLSLGQGATDTQYF. The variable domain in full, with the rest retrieved from reference TRBV7-8 and TRBJ2-3, is GAGVSQSPRYKVAKRGQDVALRCDPISGHVSLFWYQQALGQGPEFLTYFQNEAQLDKSGLPSDRFFAERPEGSVSTLKIQRTQQEDSAVYLCASSLSLGQGATDTQYFGPGTRLTVL.

The chain uses TRBV11-1 and TRBJ2-3, with D possibly matching TRBD1 (6 bases). Germline V gene sequence: CDR1 SGHAT, CDR2 FQDESV (reference sequence). Trimming took off 6 bases at V and 2 bases at J, with 15 bases between the two ends. The CDR3 is made up of 15 amino acids. The CDR3 nucleotides read TGTGCCAGCAGGCCCCGGGACAAGTACACAGATACGCAGTATTTT. Translated: CASRPRDKYTDTQYF.

The chain links TRBV7-2 to TRBJ1-6; D is unclear. The CDR3 extends over 14 amino acids. Germline CDR1 SGHTA, CDR2 FQGNSA. The V end lost 4 bases, the J end lost 6 bases, and 10 bases lay between the germline ends. The CDR3 bases are TGTGCCAGCAGCTCTGGACGAGTTAATTCACCCCTCCACTTT. Translation: CASSSGRVNSPLHF.

This clonotype occurred a few times. The chain has TRBV12-3 or TRBV12-4 and TRBJ2-7, with 8 bases identical to TRBD1. The CDR3 extends over 16 amino acids. V shed 4 bases, J shed 3 bases, and the junction held 11 bases outside the gene matches. This CDR3 reads CASSYGAGQGFYEQYF. CDR3 bases: TGTGCCAGCAGTTACGGGGCCGGACAGGGTTTCTACGAGCAGTACTTC.

The chain links TRBV27 to TRBJ2-7; tentatively, D is TRBD1 (6 bases). Trimming took off 3 bases at V and 1 base at J, with 13 bases between the two ends. The CDR3 length is 15 residues. CDR1 is MNHEY, CDR2 SMNVEV, per germline (reference sequence). The CDR3 protein is CASSFAGEPSYEQYF. CDR3 sequence (DNA): TGTGCCAGCAGTTTCGCAGGGGAACCTTCCTACGAGCAGTACTTC.